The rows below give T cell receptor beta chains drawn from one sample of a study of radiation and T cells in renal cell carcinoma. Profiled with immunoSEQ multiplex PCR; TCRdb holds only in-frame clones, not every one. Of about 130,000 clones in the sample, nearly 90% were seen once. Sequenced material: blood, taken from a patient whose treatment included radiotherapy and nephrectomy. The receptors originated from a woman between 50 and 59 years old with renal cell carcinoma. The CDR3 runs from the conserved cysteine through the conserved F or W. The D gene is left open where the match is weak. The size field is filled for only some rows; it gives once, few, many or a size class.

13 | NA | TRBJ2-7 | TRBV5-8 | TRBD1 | TGTGCCAGCAGCTGGGGACAGACCTACGAGCAGTACTTC | CASSWGQTYEQYF
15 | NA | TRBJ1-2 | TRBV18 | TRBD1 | TGTGCCAGCTCACCGGGACAGGGGAGTCACTATGGCTACACCTTC | CASSPGQGSHYGYTF
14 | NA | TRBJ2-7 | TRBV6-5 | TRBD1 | TGTGCCAGCACAGGGGGTCAATTCTCCTACGAGCAGTACTTC | CASTGGQFSYEQYF
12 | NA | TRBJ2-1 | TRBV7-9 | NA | TGTGCCAGCAGCTTAGCCTTTGGAGAGCAGTTCTTC | CASSLAFGEQFF
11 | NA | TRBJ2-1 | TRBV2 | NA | TGTGCCAGCAGGGGAAGGAATGAGCAGTTCTTC | CASRGRNEQFF
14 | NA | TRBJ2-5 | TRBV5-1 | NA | TGCGCCAGCAGCTTGGTGTGGTCAGGAGAGACCCAGTACTTC | CASSLVWSGETQYF
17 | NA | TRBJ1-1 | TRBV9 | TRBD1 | TGTGCCAGCAGCGTAGGAGTGGGGCAGGGGGCATCGACTGAAGCTTTCTTT | CASSVGVGQGASTEAFF
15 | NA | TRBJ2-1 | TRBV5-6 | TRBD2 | TGTGCCAGCAGCCGTAGCGGGGAGACCTACAATGAGCAGTTCTTC | CASSRSGETYNEQFF
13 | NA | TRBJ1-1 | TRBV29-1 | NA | TGCAGCGTCTCACACAGGGAGGACACTGAAGCTTTCTTT | CSVSHREDTEAFF
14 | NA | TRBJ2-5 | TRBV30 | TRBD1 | TGTGCCTGGAGAAACAGGGGGTACCAAGAGACCCAGTACTTC | CAWRNRGYQETQYF
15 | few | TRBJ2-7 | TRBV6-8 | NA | TGTGCCAGCACGCCACCACAGGGTGAGGTCCACGAGCAGTACTTC | CASTPPQGEVHEQYF
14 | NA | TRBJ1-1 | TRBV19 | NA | TGTGCCAGTAGTATCGTTACAGGTCCCACTGAAGCTTTCTTT | CASSIVTGPTEAFF
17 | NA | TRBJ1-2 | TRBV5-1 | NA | TGCGCCAGCAGCTTGTTATTTACTGGGGGGAAAGAGTCTGGCTACACCTTC | CASSLLFTGGKESGYTF
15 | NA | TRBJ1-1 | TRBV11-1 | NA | TGTGCCAGCAGCCACTACAGGGAAACGAACACTGAAGCTTTCTTT | CASSHYRETNTEAFF
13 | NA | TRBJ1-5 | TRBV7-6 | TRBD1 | TGTGCCAGCGGTGACAGGGGGAATCAGCCCCAGCATTTT | CASGDRGNQPQHF
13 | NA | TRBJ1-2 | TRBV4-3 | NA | TGCGCCAGCAGCCAAGTGGAGGGATTTGGCTACACCTTC | CASSQVEGFGYTF
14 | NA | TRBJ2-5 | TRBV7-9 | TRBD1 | TGTGCCAGCAGCAGGACAGGGTGGCAAGAGACCCAGTACTTC | CASSRTGWQETQYF
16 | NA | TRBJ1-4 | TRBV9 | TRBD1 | TGTGCCAGCAGCACAATACCCTCCGGGACAGGCGAAAAACTGTTTTTT | CASSTIPSGTGEKLFF
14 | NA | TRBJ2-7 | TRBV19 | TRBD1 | TGTGCCAGTAGCCCCTACAGGGGTCTCAACGAGCAGTACTTC | CASSPYRGLNEQYF
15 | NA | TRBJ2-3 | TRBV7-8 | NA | TGTGCCAGCAGCTTATTCAGGGGGGATACAGATACGCAGTATTTT | CASSLFRGDTDTQYF
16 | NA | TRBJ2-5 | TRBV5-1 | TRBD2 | TGCGCCAGCAGCCTCCTGACTAGCGGGGGCCAAGAGACCCAGTACTTC | CASSLLTSGGQETQYF
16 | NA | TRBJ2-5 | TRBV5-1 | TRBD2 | TGCGCCAGCAGCACCAGACTAGCGGGGGGCCAAGAGACCCAGTACTTC | CASSTRLAGGQETQYF
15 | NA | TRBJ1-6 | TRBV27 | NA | TGTGCCAGCAGTTTATCCCCTATGGGGTTTTCACCCCTCCACTTT | CASSLSPMGFSPLHF
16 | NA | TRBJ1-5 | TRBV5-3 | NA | TGTGCCAGAAGCTTGAGGCCAAATTATAGCAATCAGCCCCAGCATTTT | CARSLRPNYSNQPQHF
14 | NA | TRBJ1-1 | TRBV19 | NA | TGTGCCAGTAGACCGGGACACCTAAACACTGAAGCTTTCTTT | CASRPGHLNTEAFF
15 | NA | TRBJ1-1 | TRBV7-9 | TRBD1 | TGTGCCAGCAGCTCGCCGGGACAGGGGTTAACTGAAGCTTTCTTT | CASSSPGQGLTEAFF
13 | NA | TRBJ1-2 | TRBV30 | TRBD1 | TGTGCCTGGACCCGACAGGGGGGGTATGGCTACACCTTC | CAWTRQGGYGYTF
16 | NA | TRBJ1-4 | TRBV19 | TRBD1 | TGTGCCAGTACTAGAACAGGGGGAGGAACTAATGAAAAACTGTTTTTT | CASTRTGGGTNEKLFF
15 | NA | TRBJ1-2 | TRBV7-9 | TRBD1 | TGTGCCAGCAGCCCGGGACAGGGGTCCGACTATGGCTACACCTTC | CASSPGQGSDYGYTF
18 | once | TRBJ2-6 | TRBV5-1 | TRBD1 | TGCGCCAGCAGCCGGACCGGGACAGGGGACTCTGGGGCCAACGTCCTGACTTTC | CASSRTGTGDSGANVLTF
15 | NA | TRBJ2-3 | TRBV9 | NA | TGTGCCAGCAGCGTAGCCCAGGACTTCACAGATACGCAGTATTTT | CASSVAQDFTDTQYF
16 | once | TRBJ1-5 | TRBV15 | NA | TGTGCCACCAGCAGAGACCTGGGGGGAGCAAATCAGCCCCAGCATTTT | CATSRDLGGANQPQHF
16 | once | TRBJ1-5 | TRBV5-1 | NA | TGCGCCAGCAGCCCCGAGGGGGGGACTGCAAATCAGCCCCAGCATTTT | CASSPEGGTANQPQHF
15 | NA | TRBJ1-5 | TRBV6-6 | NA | TGTGCCAGCAGTAACACACAGGGAGGGAATCAGCCCCAGCATTTT | CASSNTQGGNQPQHF
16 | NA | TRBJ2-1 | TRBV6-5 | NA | TGTGCCAGCAGTTACTCAAAGGGTGGCTCCTACAATGAGCAGTTCTTC | CASSYSKGGSYNEQFF
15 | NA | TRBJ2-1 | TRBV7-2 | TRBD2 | TGTGCCAGCAGGGTGACTAGCGGGGGGTACAATGAGCAGTTCTTC | CASRVTSGGYNEQFF
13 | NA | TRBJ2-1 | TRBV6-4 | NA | TGTGCCAGCTCACGAATCCAGTGGGGTGAGCAGTTCTTC | CASSRIQWGEQFF
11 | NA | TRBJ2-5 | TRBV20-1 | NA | TGCAGTGCTAGATTGGCAGAGACCCAGTACTTC | CSARLAETQYF
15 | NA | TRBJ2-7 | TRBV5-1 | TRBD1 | TGCGCCAGCAGCTTGGACGGACAGGTAGGGGACGAGCAGTACTTC | CASSLDGQVGDEQYF
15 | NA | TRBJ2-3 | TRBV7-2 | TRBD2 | TGTGCCAGCAGCCTAGCGGGGGGCCTTTGGGATACGCAGTATTTT | CASSLAGGLWDTQYF
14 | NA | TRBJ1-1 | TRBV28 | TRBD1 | TGTGCCAGCAGTTTATCAGGGGGAAACACTGAAGCTTTCTTT | CASSLSGGNTEAFF
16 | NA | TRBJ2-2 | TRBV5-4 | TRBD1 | TGTGCCAGCAGCCGTACCGGACAGGGGAACACCGGGGAGCTGTTTTTT | CASSRTGQGNTGELFF
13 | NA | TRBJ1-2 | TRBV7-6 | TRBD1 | TGTGCCAGCAGCCAGGGGGAACTGTATGGCTACACCTTC | CASSQGELYGYTF
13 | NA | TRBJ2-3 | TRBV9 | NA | TGTGCCAGCAGCGGAGGGACCCCGGATACGCAGTATTTT | CASSGGTPDTQYF
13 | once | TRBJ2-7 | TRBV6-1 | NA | TGTGCCAGCAGTGAGCCCGGCTCCTACGAGCAGTACTTC | CASSEPGSYEQYF
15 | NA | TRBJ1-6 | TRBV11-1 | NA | TGTGCCAGCAGCTCAGAGCCAGGACAGAATTCACCCCTCCACTTT | CASSSEPGQNSPLHF
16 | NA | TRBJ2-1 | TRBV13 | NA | TGTGCCAGCAGCTCTCTGGCTCGGGACCGGAGGAATGAGCAGTTCTTC | CASSSLARDRRNEQFF
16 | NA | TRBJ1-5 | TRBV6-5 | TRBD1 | TGTGCCAGCAGTTACTATCGGACAGGGGGCAATCAGCCCCAGCATTTT | CASSYYRTGGNQPQHF
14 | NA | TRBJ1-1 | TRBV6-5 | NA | TGTGCCAGCAGTTACTCGAAACCGAACACTGAAGCTTTCTTT | CASSYSKPNTEAFF
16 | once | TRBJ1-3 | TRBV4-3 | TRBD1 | TGCGCCAGCAGCCAATCAACAGGGGGCTCTGGAAACACCATATATTTT | CASSQSTGGSGNTIYF
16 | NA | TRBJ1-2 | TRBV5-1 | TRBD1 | TGCGCCAGCAGGCTGACCGGGACAGGGTCTAACTATGGCTACACCTTC | CASRLTGTGSNYGYTF
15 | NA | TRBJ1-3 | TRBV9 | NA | TGTGCCAGCAGCGTTAAACTGAGCTCTGGAAACACCATATATTTT | CASSVKLSSGNTIYF
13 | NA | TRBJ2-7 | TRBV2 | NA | TGTGCCAGTGGACCAGGGTGGACCCTCGAGCAGTACTTC | CASGPGWTLEQYF
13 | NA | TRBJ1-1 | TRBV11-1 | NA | TGTGCCAGCAGCTTAATTCGGGACACTGAAGCTTTCTTT | CASSLIRDTEAFF
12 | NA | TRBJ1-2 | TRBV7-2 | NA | TGTGCCAGCAGCTTAGTAGGGTATGGCTACACCTTC | CASSLVGYGYTF
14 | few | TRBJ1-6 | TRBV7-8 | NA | TGTGCCAGCAGCTTGCGGGTTGGTAATTCACCCCTCCACTTT | CASSLRVGNSPLHF
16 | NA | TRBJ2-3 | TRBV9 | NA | TGTGCCAGCAGCGTAGGGACGGGCTTCAGCACAGATACGCAGTATTTT | CASSVGTGFSTDTQYF
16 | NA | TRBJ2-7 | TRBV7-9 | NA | TGTGCCAGCAGCTTAGAATATAGACAGTACACCTACGAGCAGTACTTC | CASSLEYRQYTYEQYF
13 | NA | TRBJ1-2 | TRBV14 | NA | TGTGCCAGCAGCCAAGCTCCCCCAGCGGGGTACACCTTC | CASSQAPPAGYTF
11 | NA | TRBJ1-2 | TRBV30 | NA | TGTGCCTGGAGTGTTAGTGGAGGCTACACCTTC | CAWSVSGGYTF